What follows are 28 T cell receptor beta chains derived from one specimen sequenced in a study of blood T cells in healthy people across ages. Primed by a sample-barcoded 5' primer and a J-beta primer mix, a second PCR proceeded for 7 to 11 cycles. TCRdb redid the calling of the 5' RACE reads with MiXCR, one entry per CDR3 protein. This sample yields more than 650,000 distinct CDR3 sequences, of which about 24% are seen a single time; approximately 20% belongs to the top ten. Sequenced: blood. These receptor sequences come from a man between 70 and 80 years old in good health.

This clonotype was picked up a small number of times. The chain combines TRBV18 with TRBJ2-3; 13 bases map to TRBD2. There are 18 residues in the CDR3. Germline V CDR1 and CDR2: KGHSH, LQKENI. Trimming at V came to 9 bases and at J to 3 bases, leaving 15 bases not matched to a gene. CDR3 bases: TGTGCCAGTTCTCACAGGACTAGCGGGGGCCCGGTAACAGATACGCAGTATTTT. Translation: CASSHRTSGGPVTDTQYF.

This clonotype was seen a few times. This rearrangement joins TRBV10-3 to TRBJ1-6; the match to TRBD1 covers 8 bases. Germline V lookup: CDR1 ENHRY, CDR2 SYGVKD. Trimming took 2 bases from V and 7 from J; bases not matched to a gene: 4. This CDR3 region has 15 residues. The CDR3 DNA sequence: TGTGCCATCAGTGAGGGACAGGGACCAAATTCACCCCTCCACTTT. Translating gives CAISEGQGPNSPLHF.

This clonotype was recorded a few times. A much larger clone is a single base away; this may be a read error. The V and J genes are TRBV7-6 and TRBJ1-1, with 9 bases matching TRBD1. The CDR3 sequence is 17 residues long. V lost 3 bases and J lost 0; bases outside the gene matches: 8. The V gene's germline CDR1 is SGHVS and CDR2 FNYEAQ. The CDR3 region is CASSLGQGLLLNTEAFF. The CDR3, as DNA: TGTGCCAGCAGCTTGGGACAGGGACTACTGTTGAACACTGAAGCTTTCTTT. The entire variable domain, with the rest obtained from reference TRBV7-6 and TRBJ1-1, is as follows: GAGVSQSPRYKVTKRGQDVALRCDPISGHVSLYWYRQALGQGPEFLTYFNYEAQQDKSGLPNDRFSAERPEGSISTLTIQRTEQRDSAMYRCASSLGQGLLLNTEAFFGQGTRLTVV.

This clonotype was detected only a few times. This chain uses TRBV2 with TRBJ2-1, with 12 bases lining up with TRBD2. Trimming took 5 bases from V and 9 from J; bases not matched to a gene: 8. Germline CDR1 and CDR2: SNHLY and FYNNEI. The CDR3 has 15 amino acids. The CDR3: CASSPPGLAGSEQFF. The CDR3 DNA sequence: TGTGCCAGCAGTCCACCGGGACTAGCGGGTTCTGAGCAGTTCTTC.

This clonotype was counted many times. The chain joins TRBV5-6 to TRBJ2-1; D remains ambiguous. Trimming pared 0 bases from V and 8 bases from J, leaving 9 bases between. Germline V gene data show CDR1 as SGHDT and CDR2 as YYEEEE. CDR3 size: 13 residues. The CDR3 DNA reads as TGTGCCAGCAGCTTGGTCGGAGTTGATGAGCAGTTCTTC. Protein: CASSLVGVDEQFF.

J is TRBJ1-5 and V is TRBV12-3 or TRBV12-4, with D possibly TRBD1 on 5 matching bases. The CDR3 is 15 amino acids. The germline V and J ends were trimmed by 7 bases and 1 base, with 14 bases remaining between them. The CDR3 here is CASKRGDKSNQPQHF. The CDR3 DNA reads TGTGCCAGCAAGCGAGGGGATAAGAGCAATCAGCCCCAGCATTTT.

The sample holds a few counts of this clonotype. V is TRBV9 and J is TRBJ1-3; TRBD1 might be the D (6 bases). The V end lost 4 bases, the J end lost 4 bases, and 12 bases lay between the germline ends. Germline V CDR1 and CDR2: SGDLS, YYNGEE. This CDR3 has 14 residues. CDR3 residues: CASSQATGGNTIYF. Here the CDR3 DNA reads TGTGCCAGCAGCCAAGCTACAGGGGGAAACACCATATATTTT.

J is TRBJ2-7 and V is TRBV11-2; a possible D gene is TRBD1 (6 bases). The CDR3 sequence is 13 residues long. V shed 4 bases and J shed 7 bases, with 14 bases lying between them. The germline gives CDR1 SGHAT, CDR2 FQNNGV. DNA of the CDR3: TGTGCCAGCAGCTCTTGGGGGCCGTCAGAGCAGTACTTC. Protein: CASSSWGPSEQYF.

This clonotype was counted only a few times. This chain joins TRBV14 and TRBJ2-4; D remains unclear. Germline loops: CDR1 SGHDN, CDR2 FVKESK. Trimming stripped 0 bases from V and 9 bases from J, with 12 bases between. The CDR3 runs to 14 residues. CDR3 sequence reads: CASSQDRASSIQYF. In DNA form, the CDR3 reads TGTGCCAGCAGCCAAGATCGGGCTAGTAGCATTCAGTACTTC. Supplemented by reference TRBV14 and TRBJ2-4, the full variable domain reads EAGVTQFPSHSVIEKGQTVTLRCDPISGHDNLYWYRRVMGKEIKFLLHFVKESKQDESGMPNNRFLAERTGGTYSTLKVQPAELEDSGVYFCASSQDRASSIQYFGAGTRLSVL.

This clonotype appeared a few times. CDR3 coding DNA: TGTGCCATCAGTGAGTCACAGACTAGCGGGGGCAATGAGCAGTTCTTC. It codes for CAISESQTSGGNEQFF. V and J are TRBV10-3 and TRBJ2-5, with 12 nucleotides matching TRBD2. The tail of the sequence fits TRBJ2-1 better, so the J call may be wrong. Germline values: CDR1 ENHRY, CDR2 SYGVKD. The CDR3 is made up of 16 amino acids.

A few counts support this clonotype. The chain links TRBV20-1 to TRBJ1-4; tentative D call: TRBD1 (6 bases). Germline lookup yields CDR1 DFQATT and CDR2 SNEGSKA (reference sequence). There are 14 residues in the CDR3. V lost 5 bases and J lost 4, with 14 bases in between. The CDR3 is CSAHPGADNEKLFF. The DNA for the CDR3 is TGCAGTGCTCATCCAGGGGCCGATAATGAAAAACTGTTTTTT.

This clonotype occurred a few times. The chain links TRBV5-1 to TRBJ2-1; TRBD1 might be the D (5 bases). The V end lost 3 bases, the J end lost 7 bases, and 20 bases lay between the germline ends. Per the germline V gene, CDR1 is SGHRS and CDR2 is YFSETQ. The CDR3 length is 16 residues. The CDR3: CASSSQTVGRLNEQFF. The CDR3, as DNA: TGCGCCAGCAGCTCCCAGACAGTTGGGCGGTTGAATGAGCAGTTCTTC.

This clonotype was seen more than once but under ten times. V and J are TRBV6-5 and TRBJ2-5; 11 positions agree with TRBD2. CDR3 size: 15 residues. Trimming at V came to 5 bases and at J to 2 bases, leaving 4 bases not matched to a gene. Germline CDR1 is MNHEY and CDR2 is SVGAGI. CDR3 DNA sequence: TGTGCCAGCAGTGAGGGACTAGCGGCGCAAGAGACCCAGTACTTC. Amino acid sequence: CASSEGLAAQETQYF.

This clonotype appeared a few times. The V and J genes are TRBV29-1 and TRBJ1-4; D is uncertain. V lost 2 bases and J lost 16, with 14 bases in between. This CDR3 is built from 11 residues. Germline values: CDR1 SQVTM, CDR2 ANQGSEA. This chain's CDR3 is CSVENGELPFF. CDR3 bases: TGCAGCGTTGAAAATGGGGAGTTGCCGTTTTTT. The variable domain in full, with the rest retrieved from reference TRBV29-1 and TRBJ1-4, is SAVISQKPSRDICQRGTSLTIQCQVDSQVTMMFWYRQQPGQSLTLIATANQGSEATYESGFVIDKFPISRPNLTFSTLTVSNMSPEDSSIYLCSVENGELPFFGSGTQLSVL.

This clonotype was seen a few times. The V call is TRBV9, the J call TRBJ2-5; 7 nucleotides line up with TRBD2. The end of the DNA aligns better with TRBJ2-7, so the J call may be wrong. This CDR3 spans 15 amino acids. Germline CDR1 is SGDLS and CDR2 is YYNGEE. Here the CDR3 reads CASSVVSGDGYEQYF. For the CDR3, the DNA is TGTGCCAGCAGCGTAGTGAGCGGGGATGGATACGAGCAGTACTTC.

A few counts support this clonotype. The genes are TRBV28 and TRBJ1-5; D is undetermined. Germline V gene lookup returns CDR1 MDHEN and CDR2 SYDVKM. V lost 2 bases and J lost 2, with 10 bases in between. The CDR3 covers 15 residues. CDR3 nucleotides: TGTGCCAGCAGTTTACCTACCGGGGGCAATCAGCCCCAGCATTTT. This encodes CASSLPTGGNQPQHF.

This rearrangement joins TRBV5-1 to TRBJ2-3; 8 bases align to TRBD2. CDR3 length: 17 amino acids. Trimming removed 0 bases from V and 2 bases from J; junction bases left unmatched: 8. Germline CDR1 and CDR2: SGHRS and YFSETQ. The CDR3 DNA reads as TGCGCCAGCAGCTTGGGGACCGGGGGGGCTTCCACAGATACGCAGTATTTT. Protein product: CASSLGTGGASTDTQYF. Combining the CDR3 with reference TRBV5-1 and TRBJ2-3 gives the whole variable domain KAGVTQTPRYLIKTRGQQVTLSCSPISGHRSVSWYQQTPGQGLQFLFEYFSETQRNKGNFPGRFSGRQFSNSRSEMNVSTLELGDSALYLCASSLGTGGASTDTQYFGPGTRLTVL.

This chain joins TRBV5-1 and TRBJ1-4; 7 bases are shared with TRBD1. CDR3 length: 14 amino acids. CDR1 SGHRS and CDR2 YFSETQ come from the germline V gene. The junction had 10 bases not matched to a gene; V was cut back by 0 bases and J by 14 bases. The CDR3 DNA is TGCGCCAGCAGCTTGGATCCAGGGGGGAATACGCTGTTTTTT. Translated: CASSLDPGGNTLFF.

Only a few counts were recorded for this clonotype. The junction shows a germline mismatch at one end, possibly a read error. The chain employs TRBV20-1 and TRBJ1-2; the D gene is possibly TRBD1 (5 bases). The germline V gene encodes CDR1 DFQATT and CDR2 SNEGSKA (reference sequence). The CDR3 length is 16 residues. The chain's CDR3 is CGASPPAGDAYYGYTF. CDR3 coding DNA: TGCGGTGCTAGTCCTCCAGCGGGGGATGCCTATTATGGCTACACCTTC.

The sample holds many counts of this clonotype. The V and J genes are TRBV6-5 and TRBJ1-1; D is uncertain. The length of the CDR3 is 15 residues. Germline assignment: CDR1 MNHEY and CDR2 SVGAGI. V dropped 6 bases and J dropped 1 base, with 15 bases sitting between them. The CDR3 DNA reads as TGTGCCAGCAGACTTTCCGGCCACTCGAACACTGAAGCTTTCTTT. This sequence encodes CASRLSGHSNTEAFF.

The CDR3: CATSAAGGLGNEQFF. The CDR3 DNA sequence: TGTGCCACCAGTGCCGCAGGGGGTCTAGGCAATGAGCAGTTCTTC. The chain recombines TRBV24-1 with TRBJ2-5; TRBD1 aligns across 7 bases. The closer fit of TRBJ2-1 to the DNA end suggests the J call may be wrong. The germline V gene has CDR1 KGHDR and CDR2 SFDVKD. This CDR3 spans 15 amino acids.

This clonotype was seen more than once but under ten times. This chain connects TRBV5-6 to TRBJ1-5; D gene ambiguous. The germline gives CDR1 SGHDT, CDR2 YYEEEE. This CDR3 has 16 amino acids. The V end lost 4 bases, the J end lost 0 bases, and 14 bases lay between the germline ends. DNA for the CDR3: TGTGCCAGCAGCCCGGAGAAGGCCTCTAGCAATCAGCCCCAGCATTTT. This gives the protein CASSPEKASSNQPQHF.

The CDR3 DNA reads TGTGCCAGCAGCCAAGCAAGAGCCTCAAACTACGAGCAGTACTTC. Protein sequence: CASSQARASNYEQYF. This rearrangement joins TRBV3-1 to TRBJ2-1; no firm D call. The J call may be in error: the DNA end matches TRBJ2-7 better. This CDR3 has 15 residues. Per the germline V gene, CDR1 is LGHDT and CDR2 is YNNKEL (reference sequence).

This clonotype was counted ten times or more. The chain recombines TRBV20-1 with TRBJ1-2; a weak D match, TRBD1 (6 bases). V lost 2 bases, J lost 4 bases, and 11 bases lay in between. Germline loops: CDR1 DFQATT, CDR2 SNEGSKA (reference sequence). This CDR3 is built from 13 residues. The CDR3: CSARRDNIYGYTF. DNA for the CDR3: TGCAGTGCTAGAAGGGACAACATCTATGGCTACACCTTC.

This chain links TRBV5-1 with TRBJ2-3; D unresolved. Trimming stripped 3 bases from V and 0 bases from J, with 14 bases between. The germline V gene has CDR1 SGHRS and CDR2 YFSETQ. CDR3 size: 16 residues. CDR3 sequence (DNA): TGCGCCAGCAGCTCTGGGGTTCGATCTAGCACAGATACGCAGTATTTT. This encodes CASSSGVRSSTDTQYF.

The V and J genes are TRBV18 and TRBJ2-7; TRBD2 matches 14 bases. The CDR3 covers 16 residues. Germline CDR1 KGHSH, CDR2 LQKENI. J gave up 4 bases and V 5 bases, and 7 bases lay outside the gene matches. CDR3 amino acids: CASSSGTSGGLYEQYV. The CDR3 bases are TGTGCCAGCTCATCCGGGACTAGCGGGGGATTATACGAGCAGTACGTC.

V gene TRBV19 combines with J gene TRBJ2-7; D ambiguous. V shed 5 bases and J shed 2 bases, with 13 bases lying between them. This CDR3 has 14 amino acids. From germline, CDR1 is LNHDA and CDR2 SQIVND (reference sequence). Written as DNA, the CDR3 is TGTGCCAGTAGTCCGTCGAACAGCCCCTACGAGCAGTACTTC. This gives the protein CASSPSNSPYEQYF.

This clonotype was observed at least ten times. The chain recombines TRBV5-1 with TRBJ2-3; no firm D call. CDR3 length: 14 residues. From germline, CDR1 is SGHRS and CDR2 YFSETQ. With 2 bases removed from V and 6 bases from J, the gap between germline ends came to 13 bases. CDR3 DNA: TGCGCCAGCAGCTTCGGACCGTCGGAGGATACGCAGTATTTT. It specifies CASSFGPSEDTQYF.